These 25 T cell receptor beta chains were sequenced from one sample in a study of blood T cell repertoires in COVID-19. The data were produced by immunoSEQ multiplex PCR, yet TCRdb's version contains in-frame clones alone and is incomplete. The table includes some 100,000 clones, more than 75% detected once. Sequencing input: peripheral blood. The origin of the receptors is a man in his fifties or sixties with acute or convalescent COVID-19.

CDR3 sequence (DNA): TGCGCCAGCACCCCTTCCAGCGGGAGGTCCGACGACCGCTACGAGCAGTACTTC. It is translated as CASTPSSGRSDDRYEQYF. The chain couples TRBV10-2 to TRBJ2-7; 9 positions agree with TRBD2. This CDR3 comprises 18 residues. Looked up from germline, CDR1 is WSHSY and CDR2 is SAAADI. Losses at the gene ends were 7 bases for V and 3 bases for J; bases not matched to a gene: 19.

This clone was detected once. The gene calls are TRBV20-1 and TRBJ2-7; TRBD1 might be the D (5 bases). V lost 3 bases, J lost 4 bases, and 13 bases lay in between. The CDR3 sequence is 13 residues long. Germline V CDR1 and CDR2: DFQATT, SNEGSKA (reference sequence). The CDR3 coding sequence is TGCAGTGCTAGTAGACAGAATACGTACGAGCAGTACTTC. This codes for CSASRQNTYEQYF.

V gene TRBV5-1 combines with J gene TRBJ2-3, with 11 bases identical to TRBD2. The V gene's germline CDR1 is SGHRS and CDR2 YFSETQ. This CDR3 contains 17 residues. The junction had 5 bases not matched to a gene; V was cut back by 2 bases and J by 0 bases. In DNA form, the CDR3 reads TGCGCCAGCAGCTTTAGCGGGAGGGTTACTAGCACAGATACGCAGTATTTT. Protein: CASSFSGRVTSTDTQYF.

The gene calls are TRBV12-1 and TRBJ1-2; TRBD1, as called in the table, went unchecked against the DNA. TRBV12-1 is tagged as a pseudogene. This CDR3 comprises 14 residues. The CDR3 region is CASSIQGPDYGYTF. CDR3 sequence (DNA): TGTGCCAGCAGCATACAGGGCCCCGACTATGGCTACACCTTC.

The gene calls are TRBV4-1 and TRBJ2-2, with D maybe TRBD1 (6 bases). The CDR3 consists of 14 residues. The V and J ends lost 3 bases and 8 bases respectively, with 13 bases between them. Germline CDR1 reads MGHRA; CDR2 reads YSYEKL. The CDR3 sequence: CASSHNVGAGELFF. CDR3 nucleotide sequence: TGCGCCAGCAGCCATAACGTGGGGGCAGGGGAGCTGTTTTTT.

The V and J genes are TRBV27 and TRBJ2-1, with 14 bases aligning to TRBD2. Germline V lookup: CDR1 MNHEY, CDR2 SMNVEV (reference sequence). After removal of 2 bases from V and 6 bases from J, the junction contained 3 bases not matched to a gene. The CDR3 sequence is 16 residues long. CDR3 sequence: CASSLMGLAGANEQFF. In DNA form, the CDR3 reads TGTGCCAGCAGTTTAATGGGACTAGCGGGAGCCAATGAGCAGTTCTTC.

J is TRBJ2-1 and V is TRBV10-1; 8 bases match TRBD1. Germline V lookup: CDR1 WNHNN, CDR2 SYGVQD (reference sequence). The CDR3 is 15 residues long. The trim removed 4 bases at V and 1 base at J, leaving 3 bases unmatched. CDR3 nucleotide sequence: TGCGCCAGCAGTGGACAGGGGCGATCCTACAATGAGCAGTTCTTC. As protein: CASSGQGRSYNEQFF.

The chain carries TRBV5-4 and TRBJ1-6; 7 bases fit TRBD1. V dropped 4 bases and J dropped 2; count of bases not matched to a gene: 9. The CDR3 length is 17 residues. CDR1 is SGHNT and CDR2 is YYREEE in the germline V gene (reference sequence). CDR3 loop: CASSAAQGRAYNSPLHF. In DNA form, the CDR3 reads TGTGCCAGCAGCGCCGCACAGGGGCGCGCCTATAATTCACCCCTCCACTTT.

This clone was seen only once. This chain joins TRBV2 and TRBJ2-3; a weak D match, TRBD2 (5 bases). V gave up 6 bases and J gave up 0 bases, with 16 bases separating them. The CDR3 totals 16 residues. Germline V lookup: CDR1 SNHLY, CDR2 FYNNEI. The DNA for the CDR3 is TGTGCCAGCAGGTTCCCCACGGGGTCGAGCACAGATACGCAGTATTTT. Its translation is CASRFPTGSSTDTQYF.

This rearrangement joins TRBV4-1 to TRBJ2-7, with D unclear. CDR3 length: 14 residues. Germline V gene lookup returns CDR1 MGHRA and CDR2 YSYEKL. V was shortened by 0 bases and J by 0 bases, with 6 bases between the two germline ends. The CDR3 nucleotides are TGCGCCAGCAGCCAAGATCGTAGCTCCTACGAGCAGTACTTC. Translation gives CASSQDRSSYEQYF.

V usage is TRBV24-1 and J usage is TRBJ1-2; 7 nucleotides agree with TRBD1. V gave up 4 bases and J gave up 6 bases; unmatched junction bases: 7. Germline V lookup: CDR1 KGHDR, CDR2 SFDVKD. The CDR3 sequence is 14 residues long. The CDR3, as DNA: TGTGCCACCAGTGACCCGGGACAGATTAATGGCTACACCTTC. Its protein is CATSDPGQINGYTF.

The chain is built from TRBV6-1 and TRBJ1-2; D may be TRBD1 (6 bases). The CDR3 has 17 amino acids. Trimming stripped 3 bases from V and 4 bases from J, with 21 bases between. Germline-derived CDR1 and CDR2 are MNHNS and SASEGT. In nucleotides, the CDR3 is TGTGCCAGCAGTGATCATCGAGGGGGAAGAGGATCCTATGGCTACACCTTC. The encoded protein is CASSDHRGGRGSYGYTF.

The J gene is TRBJ1-1, the V gene TRBV4-1; no clear D. The V gene lost 1 base and the J gene lost 3 bases, with 12 bases spanning the gap. Looked up from germline, CDR1 is MGHRA and CDR2 is YSYEKL. This CDR3 contains 15 residues. The CDR3 DNA reads as TGCGCCAGCAGCCAAGGGAGGGCCGGGGACACTGAAGCTTTCTTT. It translates to CASSQGRAGDTEAFF.

This clone showed up just a few times. This chain links TRBV27 with TRBJ1-5; the match to TRBD1 covers 8 bases. The CDR3 consists of 17 residues. The germline V gene encodes CDR1 MNHEY and CDR2 SMNVEV (reference sequence). With V trimmed by 4 bases and J by 2 bases, 10 bases remained unmatched. CDR3 nucleotides: TGTGCCAGCAGTTCGGCTCAGGGGGCCTATCGCAATCAGCCCCAGCATTTT. This codes for CASSSAQGAYRNQPQHF.

The V and J genes are TRBV2 and TRBJ2-2; 9 bases are a match to TRBD2. The CDR3 is 14 residues long. V was pared by 9 bases and J by 6 bases, with 8 bases of the junction left unmatched. Germline-derived CDR1 and CDR2 are SNHLY and FYNNEI. In DNA, the CDR3 is TGTGCCAGTAGACGACTAGCGGCCTCCGGGGAGCTGTTTTTT. Protein product: CASRRLAASGELFF.

The chain uses TRBV18 and TRBJ2-1; 13 nucleotides align to TRBD2. The V and J ends lost 3 bases and 7 bases, in that order; junction bases with no gene match: 9. Germline CDR1 is KGHSH and CDR2 is LQKENI. The CDR3 sequence is 17 residues long. This chain's CDR3 is CASSPAPGTSGKNEQFF. The CDR3 DNA reads as TGTGCCAGCTCACCCGCCCCGGGGACTAGCGGGAAAAATGAGCAGTTCTTC. Filled out from reference TRBV18 and TRBJ2-1, the complete variable domain reads NAGVMQNPRHLVRRRGQEARLRCSPMKGHSHVYWYRQLPEEGLKFMVYLQKENIIDESGMPKERFSAEFPKEGPSILRIQQVVRGDSAAYFCASSPAPGTSGKNEQFFGPGTRLTVL.

The rearrangement joins TRBV4-2 to TRBJ1-6; TRBD1 agrees at 10 bases. Germline CDR1 and CDR2: LGHNA and YNFKEQ. This CDR3 spans 15 amino acids. With 2 bases clipped from V and 9 bases from J, the junction kept 4 bases outside the gene matches. CDR3 region: CASSQFDRGLSPLHF. The CDR3 nucleotides are TGTGCCAGCAGCCAATTCGACAGGGGGCTTTCACCCCTCCACTTT.

This chain connects TRBV6-1 to TRBJ2-5; D ambiguous. Germline CDR1 is MNHNS and CDR2 is SASEGT. This CDR3 region has 13 residues. The V end was cut by 2 bases, the J end by 5 bases, with 9 bases between. The CDR3 is CASSERVWETQYF. CDR3 in DNA: TGTGCCAGCAGTGAAAGAGTTTGGGAGACCCAGTACTTC.

This clone was seen only a few times. This chain links TRBV3-1 (or the pseudogene TRBV3-2) with TRBJ1-2, with D perhaps matching TRBD1 (6 bases). V lost 5 bases and J lost 2, with 9 bases in between. There are 13 residues in the CDR3. The V gene's germline CDR1 is LGHDT and CDR2 YNNKEL (reference sequence). The CDR3 coding sequence is TGTGCCAGCAGCGTCACAGGGAACTATGGCTACACCTTC. This gives the protein CASSVTGNYGYTF.

This clone was observed once. This chain joins TRBV5-1 and TRBJ2-7, with TRBD1 matching over 7 bases. With V trimmed by 0 bases and J by 3 bases, 9 bases remained unmatched. Germline V CDR1 and CDR2: SGHRS, YFSETQ. The CDR3 runs 16 residues. The CDR3 spells CASSLAQGQPNYEQYF. The CDR3 DNA reads as TGCGCCAGCAGCTTGGCACAGGGACAGCCTAACTACGAGCAGTACTTC.

The chain employs TRBV6-5 and TRBJ2-1; TRBD1 might be the D (5 bases). The CDR3 has 15 residues. The germline gives CDR1 MNHEY, CDR2 SVGAGI. V was trimmed by 6 bases and J by 3 bases, leaving 15 bases between them. The CDR3 coding sequence is TGTGCCAGCAGATCCGCAGACAGAAACTACAATGAGCAGTTCTTC. Its protein is CASRSADRNYNEQFF.

The chain is built from TRBV5-1 and TRBJ2-5; TRBD1 is a possible D gene (5 bases). This CDR3 region has 14 residues. CDR1 and CDR2 (germline): SGHRS, YFSETQ. Trimming left V 4 bases short and J 4 bases short, with 14 bases between. Here the CDR3 DNA reads TGCGCCAGCAGCCTAACAAGAAGGGGAGAGACCCAGTACTTC. Its translation: CASSLTRRGETQYF.

This clone was counted a single time. The chain combines TRBV3-1 (or the pseudogene TRBV3-2) with TRBJ1-1; 7 nucleotides match TRBD1. The CDR3 loop spans 14 amino acids. The germline gives CDR1 LGHDT, CDR2 YNNKEL (reference sequence). V trimming: 3 bases; J trimming: 0 bases; junction bases outside the gene matches: 1. Written as DNA, the CDR3 is TGTGCCAGCAGCCAGACAGGGATGAACACTGAAGCTTTCTTT. It encodes CASSQTGMNTEAFF.

The chain employs TRBV2 and TRBJ1-6; D is unclear. Looked up from germline, CDR1 is SNHLY and CDR2 is FYNNEI. There are 15 residues in the CDR3. The ends were cut back, 6 bases at V and 12 bases at J, with 21 bases in the middle. In DNA form, the CDR3 reads TGTGCCAGCAGCATAATCGAGGGAGGGTCGGGACCCCTCCACTTT. Encoded protein: CASSIIEGGSGPLHF.

V and J are TRBV25-1 and TRBJ2-5; 7 bases line up with TRBD1. Per the germline V gene, CDR1 is MGHDK and CDR2 is SYGVNS. V shed 9 bases, J shed 5 bases, and the junction held 9 bases outside the gene matches. This CDR3 is 13 amino acids long. DNA of the CDR3: TGTGCCAGTATGAGGGGGCTCACGGAGACCCAGTACTTC. This translates into CASMRGLTETQYF. Combining the CDR3 with reference TRBV25-1 and TRBJ2-5 gives the whole variable domain EADIYQTPRYLVIGTGKKITLECSQTMGHDKMYWYQQDPGMELHLIHYSYGVNSTEKGDLSSESTVSRIRTEHFPLTLESARPSHTSQYLCASMRGLTETQYFGPGTRLLVL.